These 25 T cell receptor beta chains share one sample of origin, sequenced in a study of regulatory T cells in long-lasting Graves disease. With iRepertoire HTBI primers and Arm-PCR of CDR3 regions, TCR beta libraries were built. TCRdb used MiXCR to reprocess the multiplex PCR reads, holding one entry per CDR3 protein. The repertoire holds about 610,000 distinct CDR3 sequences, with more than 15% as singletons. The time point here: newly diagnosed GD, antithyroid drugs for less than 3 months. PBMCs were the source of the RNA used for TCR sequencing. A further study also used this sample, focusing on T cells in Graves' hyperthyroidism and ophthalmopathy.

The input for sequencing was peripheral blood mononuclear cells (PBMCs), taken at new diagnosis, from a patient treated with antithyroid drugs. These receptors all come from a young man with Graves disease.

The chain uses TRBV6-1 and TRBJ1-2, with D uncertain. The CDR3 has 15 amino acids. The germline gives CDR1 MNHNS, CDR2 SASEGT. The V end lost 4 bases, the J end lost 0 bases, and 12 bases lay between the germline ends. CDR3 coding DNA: TGTGCCAGCAGTGTGCGACACGTAGCTAACTATGGCTACACCTTC. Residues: CASSVRHVANYGYTF.

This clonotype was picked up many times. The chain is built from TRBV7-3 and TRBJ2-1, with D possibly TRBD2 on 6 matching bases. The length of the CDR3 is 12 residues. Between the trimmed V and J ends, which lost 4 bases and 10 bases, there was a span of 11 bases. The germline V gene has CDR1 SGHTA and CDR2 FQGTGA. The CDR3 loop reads CASSSNRGEQFF. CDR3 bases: TGTGCCAGCAGCTCCAACCGGGGGGAGCAGTTCTTC.

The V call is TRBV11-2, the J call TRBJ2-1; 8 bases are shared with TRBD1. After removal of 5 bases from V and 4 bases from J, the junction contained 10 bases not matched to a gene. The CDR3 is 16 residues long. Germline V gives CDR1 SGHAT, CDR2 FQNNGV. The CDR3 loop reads CASSQVLRQGYNEQFF. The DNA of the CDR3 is TGTGCCAGCAGCCAAGTTTTGAGACAGGGGTACAATGAGCAGTTCTTC.

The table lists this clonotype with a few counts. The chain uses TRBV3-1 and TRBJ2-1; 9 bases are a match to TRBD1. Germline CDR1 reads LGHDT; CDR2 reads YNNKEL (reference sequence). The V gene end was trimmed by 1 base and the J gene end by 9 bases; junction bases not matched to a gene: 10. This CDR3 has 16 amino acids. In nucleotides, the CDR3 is TGTGCCAGCAGCCAAGTTAGGACAGGGGTTAGAAGTGAGCAGTTCTTC. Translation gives CASSQVRTGVRSEQFF.

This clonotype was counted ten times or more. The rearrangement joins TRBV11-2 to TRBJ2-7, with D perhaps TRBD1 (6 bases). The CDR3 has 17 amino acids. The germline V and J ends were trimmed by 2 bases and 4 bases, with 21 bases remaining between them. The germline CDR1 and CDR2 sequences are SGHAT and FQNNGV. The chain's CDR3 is CASSLSSWSGTPYEQYF. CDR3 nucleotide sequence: TGTGCCAGCAGCTTAAGTAGCTGGTCAGGGACACCTTACGAGCAGTACTTC.

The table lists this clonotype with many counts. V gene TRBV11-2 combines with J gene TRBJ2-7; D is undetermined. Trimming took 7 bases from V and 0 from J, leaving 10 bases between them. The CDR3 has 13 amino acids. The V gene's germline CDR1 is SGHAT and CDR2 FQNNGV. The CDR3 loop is CASTLTTSYEQYF. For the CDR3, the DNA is TGTGCCAGCACCCTAACAACCTCCTACGAGCAGTACTTC. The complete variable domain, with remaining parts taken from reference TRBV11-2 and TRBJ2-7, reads EAGVAQSPRYKIIEKRQSVAFWCNPISGHATLYWYQQILGQGPKLLIQFQNNGVVDDSQLPKDRFSAERLKGVDSTLKIQPAKLEDSAVYLCASTLTTSYEQYFGPGTRLTVT.

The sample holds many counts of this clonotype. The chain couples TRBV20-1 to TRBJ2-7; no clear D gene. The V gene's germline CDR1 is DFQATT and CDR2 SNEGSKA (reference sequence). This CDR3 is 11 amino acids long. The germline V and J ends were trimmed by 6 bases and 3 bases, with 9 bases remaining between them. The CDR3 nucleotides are TGCAGTGCCCAAAGGTTCTACGAGCAGTACTTC. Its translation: CSAQRFYEQYF.

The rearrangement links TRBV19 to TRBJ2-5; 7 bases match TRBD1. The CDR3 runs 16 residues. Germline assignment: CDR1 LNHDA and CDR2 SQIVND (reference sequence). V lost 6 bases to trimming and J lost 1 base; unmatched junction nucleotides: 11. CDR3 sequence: CASSPGTARRQETQYF. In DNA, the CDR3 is TGTGCCAGTAGCCCCGGGACAGCCCGTCGCCAAGAGACCCAGTACTTC.

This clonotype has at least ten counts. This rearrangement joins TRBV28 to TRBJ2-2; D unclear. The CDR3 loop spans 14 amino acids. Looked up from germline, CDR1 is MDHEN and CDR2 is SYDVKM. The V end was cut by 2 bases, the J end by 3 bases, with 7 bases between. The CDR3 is CASSLSRYTGELFF. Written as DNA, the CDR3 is TGTGCCAGCAGTTTAAGTCGCTACACCGGGGAGCTGTTTTTT.

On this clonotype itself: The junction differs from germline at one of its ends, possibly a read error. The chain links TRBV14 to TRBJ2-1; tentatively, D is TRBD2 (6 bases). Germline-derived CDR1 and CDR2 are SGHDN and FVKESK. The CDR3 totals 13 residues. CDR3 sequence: CASSQDLSAGGVF. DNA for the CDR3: TGTGCCAGCAGCCAAGATCTGAGTGCTGGAGGGGTCTTC.

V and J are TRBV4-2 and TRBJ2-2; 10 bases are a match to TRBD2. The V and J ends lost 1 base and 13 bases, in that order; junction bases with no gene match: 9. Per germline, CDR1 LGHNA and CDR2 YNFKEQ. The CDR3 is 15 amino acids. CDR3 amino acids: CASSQGLAGGGGLFF. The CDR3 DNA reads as TGTGCCAGCAGCCAAGGTTTAGCGGGAGGAGGTGGGCTGTTTTTT.

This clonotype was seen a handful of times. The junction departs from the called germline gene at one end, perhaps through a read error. The chain's CDR3 is CASSSGLAGAWGANVLTF. The CDR3 region has the DNA TGTGCTAGCAGCTCGGGACTAGCGGGGGCCTGGGGGGCCAACGTCCTGACTTTC. The chain recombines TRBV7-7 with TRBJ2-6; 14 positions agree with TRBD2. The CDR3 loop spans 18 amino acids. Germline lookup yields CDR1 SSHAT and CDR2 FNYEAQ (reference sequence).

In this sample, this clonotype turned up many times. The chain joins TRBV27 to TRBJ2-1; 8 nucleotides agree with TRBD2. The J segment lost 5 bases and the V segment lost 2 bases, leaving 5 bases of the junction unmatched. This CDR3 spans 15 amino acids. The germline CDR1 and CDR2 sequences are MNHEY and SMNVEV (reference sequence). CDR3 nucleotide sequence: TGTGCCAGCAGTTTACCGGGAGGGTTCAACAATGAGCAGTTCTTC. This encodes CASSLPGGFNNEQFF.

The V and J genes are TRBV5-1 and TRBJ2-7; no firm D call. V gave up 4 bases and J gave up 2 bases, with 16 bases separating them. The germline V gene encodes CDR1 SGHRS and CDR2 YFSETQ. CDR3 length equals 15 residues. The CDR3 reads CASSPRASTPYEQYF. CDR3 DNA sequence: TGCGCCAGCAGCCCCCGGGCCTCCACCCCCTACGAGCAGTACTTC. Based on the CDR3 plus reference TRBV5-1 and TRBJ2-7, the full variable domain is KAGVTQTPRYLIKTRGQQVTLSCSPISGHRSVSWYQQTPGQGLQFLFEYFSETQRNKGNFPGRFSGRQFSNSRSEMNVSTLELGDSALYLCASSPRASTPYEQYFGPGTRLTVT.

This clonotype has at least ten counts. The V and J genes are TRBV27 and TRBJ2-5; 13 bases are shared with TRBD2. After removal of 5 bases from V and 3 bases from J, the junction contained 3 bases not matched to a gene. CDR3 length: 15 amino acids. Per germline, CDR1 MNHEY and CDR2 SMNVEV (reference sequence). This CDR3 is CASSRGLAGKETQYF. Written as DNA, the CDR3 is TGTGCCAGCAGTCGGGGACTAGCGGGAAAAGAGACCCAGTACTTC.

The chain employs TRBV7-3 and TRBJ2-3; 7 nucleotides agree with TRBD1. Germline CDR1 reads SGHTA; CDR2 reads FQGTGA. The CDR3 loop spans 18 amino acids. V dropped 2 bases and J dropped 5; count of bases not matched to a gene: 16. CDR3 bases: TGTGCCAGCAGCTTATCGATCCCGGGACAGTGGGATAGAGATACGCAGTATTTT. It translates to CASSLSIPGQWDRDTQYF.

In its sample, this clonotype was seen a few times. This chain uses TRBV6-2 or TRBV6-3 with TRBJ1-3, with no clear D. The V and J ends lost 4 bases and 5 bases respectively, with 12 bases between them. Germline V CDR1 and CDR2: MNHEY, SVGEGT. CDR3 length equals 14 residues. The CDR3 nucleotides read TGTGCCAGCAGTTCTACGGCAAGGAGAAACACCATATATTTT. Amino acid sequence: CASSSTARRNTIYF.

The CDR3 spells CASRRPDRDTGELFF. CDR3 in DNA: TGTGCCAGCAGACGCCCGGACAGGGACACCGGGGAGCTGTTTTTT. This sequence joins TRBV2 and TRBJ2-2; 8 nucleotides agree with TRBD1. Germline V gene lookup returns CDR1 SNHLY and CDR2 FYNNEI. CDR3 length: 15 amino acids. Trimming removed 6 bases from V and 3 bases from J; junction bases left unmatched: 6.

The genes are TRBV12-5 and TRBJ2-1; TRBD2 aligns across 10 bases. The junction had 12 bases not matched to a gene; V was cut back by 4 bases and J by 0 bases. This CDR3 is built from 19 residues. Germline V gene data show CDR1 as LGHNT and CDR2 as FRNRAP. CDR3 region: CASGSPGVAGGTSYNEQFF. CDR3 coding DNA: TGTGCTAGTGGTTCCCCCGGGGTAGCGGGGGGAACCTCCTACAATGAGCAGTTCTTC.

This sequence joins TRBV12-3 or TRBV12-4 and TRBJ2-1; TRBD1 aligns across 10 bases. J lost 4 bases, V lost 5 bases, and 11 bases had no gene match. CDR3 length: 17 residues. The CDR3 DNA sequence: TGTGCCAGCAGTGTGGGGACCGAGGGACAGGGGTACAATGAGCAGTTCTTC. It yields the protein CASSVGTEGQGYNEQFF.

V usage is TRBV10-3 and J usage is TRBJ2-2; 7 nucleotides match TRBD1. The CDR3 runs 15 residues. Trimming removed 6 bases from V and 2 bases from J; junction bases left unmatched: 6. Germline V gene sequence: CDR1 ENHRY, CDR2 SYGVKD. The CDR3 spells CAIRPGQLNTGELFF. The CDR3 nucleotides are TGTGCCATCAGACCGGGACAGCTAAACACCGGGGAGCTGTTTTTT.

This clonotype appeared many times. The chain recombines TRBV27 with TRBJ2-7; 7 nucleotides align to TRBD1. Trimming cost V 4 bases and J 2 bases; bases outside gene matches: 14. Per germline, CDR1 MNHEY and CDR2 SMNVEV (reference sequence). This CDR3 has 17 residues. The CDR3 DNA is TGTGCCAGCAGTTCCCCGACAGGGAGAGTGTCGGCCTACGAGCAGTACTTC. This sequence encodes CASSSPTGRVSAYEQYF.

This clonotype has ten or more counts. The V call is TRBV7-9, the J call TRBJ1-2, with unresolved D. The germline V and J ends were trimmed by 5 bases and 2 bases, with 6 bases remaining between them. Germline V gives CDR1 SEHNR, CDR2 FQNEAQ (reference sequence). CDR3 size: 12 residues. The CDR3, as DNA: TGTGCCAGCAGCCGAGTAAACTATGGCTACACCTTC. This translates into CASSRVNYGYTF.

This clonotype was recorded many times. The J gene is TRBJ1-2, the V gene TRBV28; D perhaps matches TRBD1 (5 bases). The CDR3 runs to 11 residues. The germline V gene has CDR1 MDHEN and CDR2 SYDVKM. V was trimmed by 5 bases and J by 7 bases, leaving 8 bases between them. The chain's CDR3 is CASSVTVGYTF. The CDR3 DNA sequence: TGTGCCAGCAGTGTGACAGTTGGCTACACCTTC.

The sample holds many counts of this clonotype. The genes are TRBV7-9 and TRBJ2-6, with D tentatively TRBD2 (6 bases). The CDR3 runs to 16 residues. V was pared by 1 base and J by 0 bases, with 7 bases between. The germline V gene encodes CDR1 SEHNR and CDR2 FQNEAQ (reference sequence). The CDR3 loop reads CASSLVGGSGANVLTF. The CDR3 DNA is TGTGCCAGCAGCTTAGTGGGGGGCTCTGGGGCCAACGTCCTGACTTTC.